A selection of T cell receptor beta chains follows, all from one sample in a study of blood T cell repertoires in COVID-19. Generated by immunoSEQ multiplex PCR, the TCRdb table keeps only in-frame clones and is missing some. The sample lists tens of thousands of clones; approximately 82% were seen once. Sequencing was carried out using peripheral blood. These receptors were collected from a human donor in a cohort sampled during active COVID-19. Each CDR3 is given with its conserved first and last residue.

>TRBV29-1|18
CSIRDTGRRGSMNTEAFF
>TRBV18|14
CASSPSGGYTEAFF
>TRBV9|16
CASSASLDRYPEKLFF
>TRBV6-5|12
CASSSPGDGYTF
>TRBV4-1|18
CASSQDSRTSGKYYEQYF
>TRBV21-1|17
CASSKRGTSYSGNTIYF
>TRBV19|15
CASSLAGSSYNEQFF
>TRBV5-6|14
CASSLVHLQETQYF
>TRBV6-4|14
CASSPGTGGETQYF
>TRBV19|13
CATRGTGNEKLFF
>TRBV2|16
CASSGWAGGENTEAFF
>TRBV21-1|17
CASSRDSGGAYQETQYF
>TRBV3-1/TRBV3-2|17
CASSRTRLGEPGNTIYF
>TRBV2|15
CASSRTGEANYGYTF
>TRBV29-1|11
CSVTDGETQYF
>TRBV12-3/TRBV12-4|12
CASSPQHYEQYF
>TRBV5-8|18
CASRILLGTGKTNTEAFF
>TRBV5-1|16
CASSLDPAQNYYGYTF
>TRBV5-1|16
CASSQFMTGVNSPLHF
>TRBV18|17
CASSSGQGPARNYGYTF
>TRBV3-1/TRBV3-2|15
CASSQGGQGQETQYF
>TRBV7-8|12
CASSWGEYEQYF
>TRBV5-1|20
CASSLATQPVTGEEYYGYTF
>TRBV6-5|15
CASSPPDRNWYEQYF
>TRBV5-1|15
CASSTGDGSGNTIYF
>TRBV6-5|13
CASKRQSNQPQHF
>TRBV6-5|15
CASSLSRVGNQPQHF
>TRBV7-9|15
CASSLKDSSYNEQFF
>TRBV9|15
CASSVSPLHGGGYTF
>TRBV29-1|15
CSAHPGSGGSTEQFF
>TRBV7-2|16
CASSIKTGPGNSPLHF
>TRBV27|13
CASSPAGYPEAFF
>TRBV2|16
CASRDRGVGPNEKLFF
>TRBV6-2/TRBV6-3|14
CASSYGQALGGYTF
>TRBV11-1|14
CASNKGVPGYEQYF
>TRBV27|17
CASRGGRTSSYNSPLHF
>TRBV2|15
CASSEYTGRGTEAFF
>TRBV29-1|13
CSAGGQETYEQYF
>TRBV10-2|12
CASSEIWTEQFF
>TRBV2|16
CASSDGTGAPGQPQHF
>TRBV7-3|14
CASSLTPGLEGYTF
>TRBV5-1|16
CASSLISGGLDYEQYF
>TRBV19|15
CASSMTRDRPQPQHF
>TRBV12-3/TRBV12-4|13
CASTPQGNSPLHF
>TRBV3-1/TRBV3-2|18
CASSQDARGLTGGDGYTF
>TRBV7-6|18
CASSLRGQPSGGTDTQYF
>TRBV29-1|11
CSVHRADTQYF
>TRBV19|13
CASRLQGESEAFF
>TRBV18|16
CASSPQSGGGYQPQHF
>TRBV7-2|16
CASSSQGGGASGIQYF
>TRBV5-4|14
CASSPSAGLAEQYF
>TRBV7-9|14
CASNTDRDNQPQHF